Given below is one TCR beta chain in context. Its antigen is not known. The data were obtained in a study of graft-versus-host responses after intestinal transplantation. Study as a whole: Transplantation in recipients was multivisceral, liver-intestinal, or isolated intestinal. Anti-thymocyte globulin induction preceded 2 to 4 years of tacrolimus and steroid maintenance in all recipients. Study-wide results and caveats: Within the allografts of patients who had graft-donor T cell macrochimerism, graft-versus-host to host-versus-graft clonal ratios were high. In recipient marrow, GvH clones were found, and some appeared first in ileum or blood.

The CDR3 loop spans 18 amino acids. Trimming cost V 7 bases and J 2 bases; bases outside gene matches: 12. TCRdb keeps only in-frame clones here, not all; method: immunoSEQ multiplex PCR. The sample holds under 40,000 clones, more than 90% seen once. This clonotype was sampled from a human patient who received an intestinal transplant, so some T cells may come from the graft donor. Specimen: PBMCs, collected 16 days after intestinal transplant. This chain uses TRBV23-1 with TRBJ2-7; 15 bases line up with TRBD2. TRBV23-1 is annotated as an ORF whose role is uncertain. The CDR3 DNA reads TGCGCCAGCACCCGCGGACTAGCGGGAGGGCCTGAACCCTACGAGCAGTACTTC. Protein product: CASTRGLAGGPEPYEQYF.